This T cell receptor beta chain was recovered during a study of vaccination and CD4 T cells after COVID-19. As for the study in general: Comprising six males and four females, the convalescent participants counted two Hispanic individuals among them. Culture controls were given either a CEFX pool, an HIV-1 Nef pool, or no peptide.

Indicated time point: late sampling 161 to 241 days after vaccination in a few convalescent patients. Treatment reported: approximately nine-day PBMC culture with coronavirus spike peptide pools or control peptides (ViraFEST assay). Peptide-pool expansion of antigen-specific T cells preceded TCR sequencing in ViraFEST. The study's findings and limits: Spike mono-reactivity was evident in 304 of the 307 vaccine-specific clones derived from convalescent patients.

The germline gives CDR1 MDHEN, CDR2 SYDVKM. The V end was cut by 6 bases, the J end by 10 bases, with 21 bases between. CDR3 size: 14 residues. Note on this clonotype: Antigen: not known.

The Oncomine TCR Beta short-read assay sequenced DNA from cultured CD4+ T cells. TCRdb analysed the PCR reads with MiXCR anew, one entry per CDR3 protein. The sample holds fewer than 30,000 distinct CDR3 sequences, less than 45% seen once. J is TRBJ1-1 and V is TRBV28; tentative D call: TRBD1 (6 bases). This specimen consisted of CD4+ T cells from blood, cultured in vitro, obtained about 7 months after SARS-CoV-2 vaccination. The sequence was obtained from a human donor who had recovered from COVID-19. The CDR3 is CASRLSRDTSAAFF. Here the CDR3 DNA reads TGTGCCAGCAGGCTATCCCGGGACACGTCGGCAGCTTTCTTT.